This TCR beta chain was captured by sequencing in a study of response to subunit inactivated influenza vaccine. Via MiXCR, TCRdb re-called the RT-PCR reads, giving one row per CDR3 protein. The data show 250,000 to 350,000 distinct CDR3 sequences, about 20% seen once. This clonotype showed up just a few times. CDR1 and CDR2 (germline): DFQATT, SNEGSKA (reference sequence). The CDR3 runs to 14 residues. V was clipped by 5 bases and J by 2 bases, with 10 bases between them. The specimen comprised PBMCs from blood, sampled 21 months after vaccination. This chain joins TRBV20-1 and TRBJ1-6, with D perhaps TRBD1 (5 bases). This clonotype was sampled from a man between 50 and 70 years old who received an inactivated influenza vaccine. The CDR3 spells CSADSLPYNSPLHF. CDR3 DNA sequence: TGCAGTGCTGACAGTCTCCCCTATAATTCACCCCTCCACTTT.